The rows below give T cell receptor beta chains drawn from one sample of a study of T-cell reconstitution after alpha-beta-depleted transplantation in children. MiXCR, run by TCRdb on the PCR reads, gives a single entry per CDR3 protein. The data hold just under 350,000 distinct CDR3 sequences, with around 15% observed a single time. Sample: PBMCs, mostly from graft donor cells, taken 360 days after TCRalphabeta/CD19-depleted stem cell transplant. Receptor source: a male patient aged 2 to 10 who had a stem cell transplant for acute lymphoblastic leukemia, so the T cells may come from the graft donor. Both conserved end residues are part of each CDR3. The D gene is left open where the match is weak. A clone size is listed for some rows: how often the clone was seen (once, few, many), or a class if it is expanded.

NA,TRBD1,TRBJ2-7,TRBV20-1,TGCAGTGCTAGAGATATGGGGACAGGGATCTACGAGCAGTACTTC,CSARDMGTGIYEQYF
few,NA,TRBJ1-4,TRBV2,TGTGCCAGCAGTCAGGGTAATAAACTGTTTTTT,CASSQGNKLFF
few,NA,TRBJ2-5,TRBV20-1,TGCAGTGCTAGCCCCTCGGGCTTCCCTCAAGAGACCCAGTACTTC,CSASPSGFPQETQYF
once,NA,TRBJ2-7,TRBV18,TGTGCCAGCTCACCGATGGTTGGATACGAGCAGTACTTC,CASSPMVGYEQYF
NA,TRBD1,TRBJ2-3,TRBV6-2/TRBV6-3,TGTGCCAGCAGTTACTCGAGTAGACAGGGGGCAACAGATACGCAGTATTTT,CASSYSSRQGATDTQYF
NA,TRBD2,TRBJ2-2,TRBV6-2/TRBV6-3,TGTGCCAGCAGGCCGGGACTAGCGGGAGGGCCTCGATCTGGGGAGCTGTTTTTT,CASRPGLAGGPRSGELFF
many,NA,TRBJ2-3,TRBV20-1,TGCAGTGCTTCGGGACGACCAGATACGCAGTATTTT,CSASGRPDTQYF
NA,TRBD1,TRBJ1-2,TRBV12-3/TRBV12-4,TGTGCCAGCAGTTTCCAGGGGGCCGAACTAAAATCTAACTATGGCTACACCTTC,CASSFQGAELKSNYGYTF
many,TRBD2,TRBJ2-7,TRBV3-1,TGTGCCAGCAGCCCGCTAGCGGGTCCCAACTACGAGCAGTACTTC,CASSPLAGPNYEQYF
NA,NA,TRBJ2-1,TRBV7-2,TGTGCCAGCACTCCCACCAGGGACACCTACAATGAGCAGTTCTTC,CASTPTRDTYNEQFF
NA,TRBD2,TRBJ2-1,TRBV29-1,TGCAGCGTCGAAACTAGCGGTCGCGGCAATGAGCAGTTCTTC,CSVETSGRGNEQFF
once,TRBD1,TRBJ2-1,TRBV6-2/TRBV6-3,TGTGCCAGCAGACCATACAGGGGCCCCCTTCTCTACAATGAGCAGTTCTTC,CASRPYRGPLLYNEQFF
NA,NA,TRBJ2-7,TRBV7-9,TGTGCCAGCAGCTTAATACCTAGTCGAAACTACGAGCAGTACTTC,CASSLIPSRNYEQYF
many,NA,TRBJ2-7,TRBV7-8,TGTGCCAGCAGCTACACCACAGCGTCCTACGAGCAGTACTTC,CASSYTTASYEQYF
NA,TRBD2,TRBJ2-5,TRBV4-2,TGTGCCAGCAGCCAAGAATCTAGCGGGGTATACCAAGAGACCCAGTACTTC,CASSQESSGVYQETQYF
NA,TRBD1,TRBJ2-5,TRBV4-2,TGTGCCAGCAGCCCTGTGCGTGGACAGGGCCAAGAGACCCAGTACTTC,CASSPVRGQGQETQYF
few,TRBD1,TRBJ2-1,TRBV12-3/TRBV12-4,TGTGCCAGCAGCCTAACAGGGGATGAGCAGTTCTTC,CASSLTGDEQFF
NA,TRBD1,TRBJ2-7,TRBV12-3/TRBV12-4,TGTGCCAGCAGCCACCGGGACAGGGGGTACGAGCAGTACTTC,CASSHRDRGYEQYF
many,NA,TRBJ2-2,TRBV7-2,TGTGCCAGCAGCTTAGCGGGAGGTAACACCGGGGAGCTGTTTTTT,CASSLAGGNTGELFF
NA,TRBD1,TRBJ2-2,TRBV7-2,TGTGCCAGCAGCTCTGGACAGGGGGTAAAAACCGGGGAGCTGTTTTTT,CASSSGQGVKTGELFF
once,TRBD2,TRBJ2-7,TRBV5-1,TGCGCCAGCAGCTTGGTCGCGGGGACTAGCGGTACCTACGAGCAGTACTTC,CASSLVAGTSGTYEQYF
many,TRBD2,TRBJ2-2,TRBV20-1,TGCAGTGCTAGACGGACTAGCGGGAGACCCTCCGGGGAGCTGTTTTTT,CSARRTSGRPSGELFF
NA,NA,TRBJ2-7,TRBV4-3,TGCGCCAGCAGCCAAGTTCTGGGAGGCTACGAGCAGTACTTC,CASSQVLGGYEQYF
many,TRBD2,TRBJ2-4,TRBV5-1,TGCGCCAGCAGCTTACCAGCGGGAGGGCCCCTAGCCAAAAACATTCAGTACTTC,CASSLPAGGPLAKNIQYF
few,NA,TRBJ2-7,TRBV29-1,TGCAGCGTTGAAGTAGACGAGCAGTACTTC,CSVEVDEQYF
few,NA,TRBJ2-4,TRBV20-1,TGCAGTGCTAGAATCAGGGGCGCGGACATTCAGTACTTC,CSARIRGADIQYF
few,TRBD1,TRBJ2-7,TRBV4-2,TGTGCCAGCAGCCATGACAGGGGGCTGGAGGACGAGCAGTACTTC,CASSHDRGLEDEQYF
few,NA,TRBJ2-2,TRBV3-1,TGTGCCAGCAGCCAAGGAACGGACGGGGAGCTGTTTTTT,CASSQGTDGELFF
NA,NA,TRBJ1-5,TRBV25-1,TGTGCCAGCGGCCCTAGGGTCGGCGGCAATCAGCCCCAGCATTTT,CASGPRVGGNQPQHF
few,TRBD1,TRBJ1-1,TRBV7-8,TGTGCCAGCAGCTCTCGTGGCAGGGGGCCGAACACTGAAGCTTTCTTT,CASSSRGRGPNTEAFF
NA,TRBD2,TRBJ2-1,TRBV6-2/TRBV6-3,TGTGCCAGCAGTTACTCGAAGGGCGGGAGCGCATTTTTGCATGAGCAGTTCTTC,CASSYSKGGSAFLHEQFF
once,TRBD2,TRBJ2-2,TRBV27,TGTGCCAGCAGTAGTTGGGGGGGGACTAGCGTTAACACCGGGGAGCTGTTTTTT,CASSSWGGTSVNTGELFF
many,NA,TRBJ2-5,TRBV15,TGTGCCACCAGGTTGGAGGGGGAGACCCAGTACTTC,CATRLEGETQYF
NA,TRBD2,TRBJ2-5,TRBV29-1,TGCAGCGCACTCCTAGCGGGAGAAGAGACCCAGTACTTC,CSALLAGEETQYF
NA,TRBD2,TRBJ2-2,TRBV7-3,TGTGCCAGCGCGACAGGGCCGGGACTAGCGGGAGCCCCGAACACCGGGGAGCTGTTTTTT,CASATGPGLAGAPNTGELFF
few,NA,TRBJ1-4,TRBV6-2/TRBV6-3,TGTGCCAGCAGGTCGATTAATGAAAAACTGTTTTTT,CASRSINEKLFF
many,NA,TRBJ1-4,TRBV15,TGTGCCACCAGCAGAGCCCGATGGGATGAAAAACTGTTTTTT,CATSRARWDEKLFF
NA,NA,TRBJ1-6,TRBV6-5,TGTGCCAGCAGTTACCTGGTGGACAGTGCCAGTTCACCCCTCCACTTT,CASSYLVDSASSPLHF
NA,NA,TRBJ2-5,TRBV18,TGTGCCAGCTCACCACGGTATGAGACCCAGTACTTC,CASSPRYETQYF
few,TRBD2,TRBJ2-5,TRBV27,TGTGCCAGCAGTTTAATGTTCCTAGCGGGAGGGCCGGAGACCCAGTACTTC,CASSLMFLAGGPETQYF
NA,TRBD2,TRBJ2-3,TRBV12-3/TRBV12-4,TGTGCCAGCAGTTTCTTTAGCGGGAGTACTTCCCACACAGATACGCAGTATTTT,CASSFFSGSTSHTDTQYF
many,NA,TRBJ1-6,TRBV12-3/TRBV12-4,TGTGCCAGCAGTCCCTCTGTGGGTTTACCCCTCCACTTT,CASSPSVGLPLHF
NA,TRBD2,TRBJ2-3,TRBV20-1,TGCAGTGCTTCGGGACTAGCGGTTGGTACGCAGTATTTT,CSASGLAVGTQYF
NA,NA,TRBJ2-3,TRBV24-1,TGTGCCACCAGTGTTGGGGGAACGGATACGCAGTATTTT,CATSVGGTDTQYF
NA,NA,TRBJ2-1,TRBV4-3,TGCGCCAGCAGCCAAGAGTTTGCCGCCTACTACAATGAGCAGTTCTTC,CASSQEFAAYYNEQFF
few,TRBD1,TRBJ2-2,TRBV20-1,TGCAGTGGGGACAGGGAGAACACCGGGGAGCTGTTTTTT,CSGDRENTGELFF
NA,NA,TRBJ2-2,TRBV11-1,TGTGCCAGCGGCCCTCGTAGCGAGCGGCCTGCCGGGGAGCTGTTTTTT,CASGPRSERPAGELFF
NA,NA,TRBJ2-7,TRBV5-1,TGCGCCAGCAGTCGTGCACTAGCCTACGAGCAGTACTTC,CASSRALAYEQYF
once,NA,TRBJ1-2,TRBV12-3/TRBV12-4,TGTGCCAGCAGTTTTGCCGGGGGTTGGGGCTACACCTTC,CASSFAGGWGYTF
NA,TRBD2,TRBJ2-2,TRBV7-8,TGTGCCAGCAGCCCCCACGTGAGCGGGAGGAACACCGGGGAGCTGTTTTTT,CASSPHVSGRNTGELFF
many,NA,TRBJ2-7,TRBV4-1,TGCGCCAGCAGCCAAGATGAGTGGGGATTTAACGAGCAGTACTTC,CASSQDEWGFNEQYF
few,NA,TRBJ2-3,TRBV20-1,TGCAGTGCTAGCCCCGTCCGGACGGAGGCGGCAGATACGCAGTATTTT,CSASPVRTEAADTQYF
few,NA,TRBJ2-1,TRBV12-3/TRBV12-4,TGTGCCAGCGGACCCTTATGGGACCGACTGAGCTCCTACAATGAGCAGTTCTTC,CASGPLWDRLSSYNEQFF
NA,NA,TRBJ2-1,TRBV20-1,TGCAGTACCCTTCTCTTCCTAGGAGGCAATGAGCAGTTCTTC,CSTLLFLGGNEQFF
few,NA,TRBJ1-4,TRBV12-3/TRBV12-4,TGTGCCAGCAGAGGACAGCCGGCGAATGAAAAACTGTTTTTT,CASRGQPANEKLFF
few,TRBD2,TRBJ2-1,TRBV5-1,TGCGCCTCAAATTACGGGGGTAGCGGGAGATCCTCCTACAATGAGCAGTTCTTC,CASNYGGSGRSSYNEQFF
NA,NA,TRBJ2-1,TRBV7-9,TGTGCCAGCAGCCCTAGGTCGGTGATCTCCTACAATGAGCAGTTCTTC,CASSPRSVISYNEQFF
few,NA,TRBJ2-7,TRBV7-9,TGTGCCAGCAGCTTAGGGGTCGGGGCGACGGGGGAGCAGTACTTC,CASSLGVGATGEQYF
many,NA,TRBJ1-2,TRBV28,TGTGCCAGCAGAAAAACCGGCAGCTACTATGGCTACACCTTC,CASRKTGSYYGYTF